This TCR beta chain was identified during a study of T cell changes during pregnancy in multiple sclerosis. Germline CDR1 and CDR2: SGDLS and YYNGEE. CDR3 length equals 17 residues. Trimming removed 4 bases at V and 0 bases at J, with 18 bases between. Generated by immunoSEQ multiplex PCR, the TCRdb table keeps only in-frame clones and is missing some. The sample contains about 37,000 clones, around 90% of which appear only once. V is TRBV9 and J is TRBJ2-3, with D possibly matching TRBD1 (6 bases). This sequence originates from a female donor in good health, enrolled as a control in a pregnancy study. The sample in question was CD4+ T cells from peripheral blood mononuclear cells, obtained in the third trimester of pregnancy. The CDR3 sequence: CASSPRRQGGSTDTQYF. As DNA, the CDR3 is TGTGCCAGCAGCCCTAGGAGACAAGGGGGAAGCACAGATACGCAGTATTTT.